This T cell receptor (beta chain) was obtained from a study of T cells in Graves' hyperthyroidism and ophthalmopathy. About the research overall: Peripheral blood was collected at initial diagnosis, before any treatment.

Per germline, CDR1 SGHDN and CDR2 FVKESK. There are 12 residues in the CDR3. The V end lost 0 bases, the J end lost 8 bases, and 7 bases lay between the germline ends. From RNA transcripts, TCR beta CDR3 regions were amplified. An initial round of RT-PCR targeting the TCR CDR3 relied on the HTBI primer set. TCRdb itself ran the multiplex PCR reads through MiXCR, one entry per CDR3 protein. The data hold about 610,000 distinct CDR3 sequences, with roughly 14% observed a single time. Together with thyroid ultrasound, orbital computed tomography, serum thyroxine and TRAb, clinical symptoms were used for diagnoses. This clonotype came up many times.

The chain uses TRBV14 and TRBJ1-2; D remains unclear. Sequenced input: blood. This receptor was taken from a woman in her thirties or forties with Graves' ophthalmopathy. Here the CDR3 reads CASSQDRAGYTF. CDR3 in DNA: TGTGCCAGCAGCCAAGATAGAGCCGGCTACACCTTC. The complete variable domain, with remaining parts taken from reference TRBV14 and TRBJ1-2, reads EAGVTQFPSHSVIEKGQTVTLRCDPISGHDNLYWYRRVMGKEIKFLLHFVKESKQDESGMPNNRFLAERTGGTYSTLKVQPAELEDSGVYFCASSQDRAGYTFGSGTRLTVV.